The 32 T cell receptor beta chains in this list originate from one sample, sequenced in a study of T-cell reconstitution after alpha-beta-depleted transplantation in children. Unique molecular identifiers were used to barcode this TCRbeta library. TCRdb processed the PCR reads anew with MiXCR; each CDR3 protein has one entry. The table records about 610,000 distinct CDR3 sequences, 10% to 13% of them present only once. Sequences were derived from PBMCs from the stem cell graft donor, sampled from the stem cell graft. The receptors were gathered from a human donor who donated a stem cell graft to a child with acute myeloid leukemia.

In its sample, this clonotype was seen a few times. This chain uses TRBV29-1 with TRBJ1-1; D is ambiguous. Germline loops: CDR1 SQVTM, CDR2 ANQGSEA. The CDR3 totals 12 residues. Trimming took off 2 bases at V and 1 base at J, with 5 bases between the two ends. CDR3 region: CSVEKGNTEAFF. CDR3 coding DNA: TGCAGCGTTGAAAAAGGGAACACTGAAGCTTTCTTT.

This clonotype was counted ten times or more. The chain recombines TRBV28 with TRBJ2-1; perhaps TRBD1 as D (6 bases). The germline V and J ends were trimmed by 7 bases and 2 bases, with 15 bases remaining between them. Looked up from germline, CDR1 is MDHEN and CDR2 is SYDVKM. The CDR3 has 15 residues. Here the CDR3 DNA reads TGTGCCAGCAAAACACTAGAGGGGGCCTACAATGAGCAGTTCTTC. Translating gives CASKTLEGAYNEQFF.

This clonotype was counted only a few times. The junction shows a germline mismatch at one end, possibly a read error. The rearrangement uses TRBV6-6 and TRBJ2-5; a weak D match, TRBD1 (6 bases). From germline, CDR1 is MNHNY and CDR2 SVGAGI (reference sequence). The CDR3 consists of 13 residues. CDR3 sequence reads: CASSPNPGAHSSF. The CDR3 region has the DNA TGTGCCAGCAGTCCTAACCCAGGGGCCCACTCATCCTTC.

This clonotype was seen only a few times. In DNA, the CDR3 is TGCAGTGCGGATCAGGGGGCGATTCCTACCTACGAGCAGTACTTC. It encodes CSADQGAIPTYEQYF. J is TRBJ2-7 and V is TRBV20-1; 8 positions match TRBD1. CDR3 size: 15 residues. V lost 6 bases and J lost 2; bases outside the gene matches: 12. Germline lookup yields CDR1 DFQATT and CDR2 SNEGSKA (reference sequence).

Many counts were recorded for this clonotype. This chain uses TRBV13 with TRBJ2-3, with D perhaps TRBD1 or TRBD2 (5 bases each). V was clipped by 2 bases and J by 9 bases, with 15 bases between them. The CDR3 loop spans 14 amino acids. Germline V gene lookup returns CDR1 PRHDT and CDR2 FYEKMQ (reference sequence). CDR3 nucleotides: TGTGCCAGCAGCTTACGCTGGACTGCAGGGACGCAGTATTTT. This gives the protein CASSLRWTAGTQYF.

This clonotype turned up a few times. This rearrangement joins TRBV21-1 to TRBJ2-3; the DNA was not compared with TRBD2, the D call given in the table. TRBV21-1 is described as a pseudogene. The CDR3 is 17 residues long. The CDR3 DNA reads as TGTGCCAGCAGCAAAGTTTTCCCAGCGGGAGCGGGAGATACGCAGTATTTT. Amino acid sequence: CASSKVFPAGAGDTQYF.

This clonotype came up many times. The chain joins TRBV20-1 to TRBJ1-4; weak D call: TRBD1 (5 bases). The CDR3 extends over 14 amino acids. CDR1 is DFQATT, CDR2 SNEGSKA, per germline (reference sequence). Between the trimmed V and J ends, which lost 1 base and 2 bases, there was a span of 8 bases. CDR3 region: CSARGGGTNEKLFF. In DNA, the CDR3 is TGCAGTGCTAGAGGCGGGGGTACTAATGAAAAACTGTTTTTT.

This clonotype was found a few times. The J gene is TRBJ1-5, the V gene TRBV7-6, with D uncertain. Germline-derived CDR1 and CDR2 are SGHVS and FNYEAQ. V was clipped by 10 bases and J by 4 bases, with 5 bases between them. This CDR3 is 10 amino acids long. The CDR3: CAIRNQPQHF. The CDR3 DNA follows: TGTGCCATCAGAAATCAGCCCCAGCATTTT.

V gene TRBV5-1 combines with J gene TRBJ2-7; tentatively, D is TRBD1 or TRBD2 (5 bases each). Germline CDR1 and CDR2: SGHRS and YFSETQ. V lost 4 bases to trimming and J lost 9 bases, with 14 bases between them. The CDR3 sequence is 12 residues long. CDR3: CASSGDLSRQYF. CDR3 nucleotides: TGCGCCAGCAGCGGGGACCTATCGAGGCAGTACTTC.

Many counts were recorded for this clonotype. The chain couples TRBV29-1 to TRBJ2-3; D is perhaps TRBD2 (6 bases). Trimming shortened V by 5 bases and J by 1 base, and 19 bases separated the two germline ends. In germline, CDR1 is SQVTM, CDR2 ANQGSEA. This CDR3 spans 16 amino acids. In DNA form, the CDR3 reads TGCAGCGTTTACGGAGTGGGAGGATTGGGCACAGATACGCAGTATTTT. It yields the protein CSVYGVGGLGTDTQYF.

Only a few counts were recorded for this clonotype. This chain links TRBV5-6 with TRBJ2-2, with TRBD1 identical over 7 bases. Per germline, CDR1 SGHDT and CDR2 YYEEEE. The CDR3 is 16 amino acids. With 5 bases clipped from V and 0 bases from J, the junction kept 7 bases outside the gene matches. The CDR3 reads CASRSPGQTNTGELFF. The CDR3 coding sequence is TGTGCCAGCAGGTCGCCGGGACAGACGAACACCGGGGAGCTGTTTTTT.

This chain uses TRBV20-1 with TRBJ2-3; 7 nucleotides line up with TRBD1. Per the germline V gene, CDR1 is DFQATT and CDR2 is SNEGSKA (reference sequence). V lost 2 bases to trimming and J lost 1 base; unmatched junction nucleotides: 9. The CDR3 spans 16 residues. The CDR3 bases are TGCAGTGCTAGACCAATTCAGGGGGTTCGCACAGATACGCAGTATTTT. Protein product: CSARPIQGVRTDTQYF.

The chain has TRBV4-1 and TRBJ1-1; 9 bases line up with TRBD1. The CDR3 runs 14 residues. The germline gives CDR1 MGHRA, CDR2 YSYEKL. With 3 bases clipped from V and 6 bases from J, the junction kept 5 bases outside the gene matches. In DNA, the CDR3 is TGCGCCAGCAGCCACACAGGGGGCACGGCTGAAGCTTTCTTT. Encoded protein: CASSHTGGTAEAFF.

The CDR3 spells CASSLLTSGAPTQYF. The CDR3, as DNA: TGTGCCAGCAGCTTACTGACTAGCGGGGCACCTACGCAGTATTTT. V gene TRBV7-3 combines with J gene TRBJ2-3; 11 positions agree with TRBD2. Germline trimming cut 2 bases from V and 8 bases from J; bases unmatched to any gene: 6. The CDR3 extends over 15 amino acids. CDR1 and CDR2 (germline): SGHTA, FQGTGA.

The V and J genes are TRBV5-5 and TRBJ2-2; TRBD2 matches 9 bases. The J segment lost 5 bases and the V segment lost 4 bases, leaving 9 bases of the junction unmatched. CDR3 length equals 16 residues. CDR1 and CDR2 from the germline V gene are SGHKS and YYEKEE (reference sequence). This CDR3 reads CASSPIAGVGTGELFF. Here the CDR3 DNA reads TGTGCCAGCAGCCCGATAGCGGGAGTAGGGACCGGGGAGCTGTTTTTT.

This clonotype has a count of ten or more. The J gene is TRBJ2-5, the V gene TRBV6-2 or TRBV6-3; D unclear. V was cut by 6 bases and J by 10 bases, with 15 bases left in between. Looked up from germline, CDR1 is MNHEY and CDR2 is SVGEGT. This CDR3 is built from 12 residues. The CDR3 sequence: CASSLPLRDQYF. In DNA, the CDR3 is TGTGCCAGCAGCCTGCCGTTAAGGGACCAGTACTTC.

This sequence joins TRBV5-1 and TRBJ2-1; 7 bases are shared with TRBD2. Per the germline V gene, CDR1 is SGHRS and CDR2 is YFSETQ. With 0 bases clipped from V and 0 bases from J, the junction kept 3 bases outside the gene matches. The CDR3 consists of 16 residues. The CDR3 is CASSLGGSNSYNEQFF. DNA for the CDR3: TGCGCCAGCAGCTTGGGCGGGAGTAACTCCTACAATGAGCAGTTCTTC.

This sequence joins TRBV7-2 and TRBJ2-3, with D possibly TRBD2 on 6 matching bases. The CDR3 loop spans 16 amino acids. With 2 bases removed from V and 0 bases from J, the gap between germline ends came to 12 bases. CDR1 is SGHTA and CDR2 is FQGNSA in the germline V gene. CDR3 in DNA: TGTGCCAGCAGCTTACCTCGGGACTGGAGCACAGATACGCAGTATTTT. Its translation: CASSLPRDWSTDTQYF.

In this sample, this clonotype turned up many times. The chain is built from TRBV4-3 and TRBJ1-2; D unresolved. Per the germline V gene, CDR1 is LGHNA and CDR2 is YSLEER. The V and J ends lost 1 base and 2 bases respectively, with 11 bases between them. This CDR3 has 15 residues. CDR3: CASSQGVLSNYGYTF. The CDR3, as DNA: TGCGCCAGCAGCCAAGGCGTCCTATCGAACTATGGCTACACCTTC.

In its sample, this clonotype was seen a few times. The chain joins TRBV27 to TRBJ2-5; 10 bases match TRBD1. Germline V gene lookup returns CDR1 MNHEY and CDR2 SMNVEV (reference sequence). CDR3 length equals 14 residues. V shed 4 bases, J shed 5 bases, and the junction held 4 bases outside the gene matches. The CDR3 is CASSSTGGFETQYF. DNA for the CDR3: TGTGCCAGCAGTTCGACAGGGGGCTTTGAGACCCAGTACTTC.

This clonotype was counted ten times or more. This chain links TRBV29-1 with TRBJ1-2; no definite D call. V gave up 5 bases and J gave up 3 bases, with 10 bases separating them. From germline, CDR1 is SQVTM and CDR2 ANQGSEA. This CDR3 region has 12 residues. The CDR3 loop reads CSVSGGDYGYTF. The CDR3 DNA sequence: TGCAGCGTTAGTGGAGGAGACTATGGCTACACCTTC. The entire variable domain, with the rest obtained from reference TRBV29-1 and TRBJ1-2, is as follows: SAVISQKPSRDICQRGTSLTIQCQVDSQVTMMFWYRQQPGQSLTLIATANQGSEATYESGFVIDKFPISRPNLTFSTLTVSNMSPEDSSIYLCSVSGGDYGYTFGSGTRLTVV.

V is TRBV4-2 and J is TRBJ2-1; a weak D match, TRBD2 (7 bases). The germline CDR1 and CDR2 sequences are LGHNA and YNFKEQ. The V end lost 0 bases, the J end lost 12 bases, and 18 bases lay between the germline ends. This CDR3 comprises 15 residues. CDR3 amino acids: CASSQEGGHPMGQFF. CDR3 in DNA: TGTGCCAGCAGCCAAGAGGGGGGGCACCCCATGGGGCAGTTCTTC.

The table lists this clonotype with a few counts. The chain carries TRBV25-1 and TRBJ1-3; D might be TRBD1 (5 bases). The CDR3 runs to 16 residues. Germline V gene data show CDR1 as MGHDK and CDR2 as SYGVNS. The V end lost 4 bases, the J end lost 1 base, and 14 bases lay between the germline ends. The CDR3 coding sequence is TGTGCCAGCAGTGCCCCGGGACGGAGTTCTGGAAACACCATATATTTT. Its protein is CASSAPGRSSGNTIYF. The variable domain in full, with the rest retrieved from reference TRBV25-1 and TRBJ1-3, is EADIYQTPRYLVIGTGKKITLECSQTMGHDKMYWYQQDPGMELHLIHYSYGVNSTEKGDLSSESTVSRIRTEHFPLTLESARPSHTSQYLCASSAPGRSSGNTIYFGEGSWLTVV.

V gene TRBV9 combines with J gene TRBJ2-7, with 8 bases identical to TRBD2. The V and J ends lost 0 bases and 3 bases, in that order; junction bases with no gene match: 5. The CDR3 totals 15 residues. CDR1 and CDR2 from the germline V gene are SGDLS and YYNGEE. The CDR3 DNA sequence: TGTGCCAGCAGCGTAGCGCCAGCGGGAGTCTACGAGCAGTACTTC. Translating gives CASSVAPAGVYEQYF. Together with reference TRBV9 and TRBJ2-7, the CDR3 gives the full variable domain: DSGVTQTPKHLITATGQRVTLRCSPRSGDLSVYWYQQSLDQGLQFLIQYYNGEERAKGNILERFSAQQFPDLHSELNLSSLELGDSALYFCASSVAPAGVYEQYFGPGTRLTVT.

CDR3 amino acids: CAISPRQDLGYTF. CDR3 in DNA: TGTGCCATCAGTCCCCGACAGGACTTGGGCTACACCTTC. The rearrangement uses TRBV10-3 and TRBJ1-2; the D gene is possibly TRBD1 (6 bases). Trimming removed 5 bases from V and 8 bases from J, with 15 bases in between. Germline values: CDR1 ENHRY, CDR2 SYGVKD. The CDR3 consists of 13 residues.

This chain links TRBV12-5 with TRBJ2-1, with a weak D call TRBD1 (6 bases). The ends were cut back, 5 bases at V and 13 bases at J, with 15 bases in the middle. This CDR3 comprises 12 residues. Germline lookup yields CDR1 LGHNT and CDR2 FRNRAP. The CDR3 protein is CASGVGQGKQFF. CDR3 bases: TGTGCTAGTGGTGTGGGACAAGGCAAACAGTTCTTC.

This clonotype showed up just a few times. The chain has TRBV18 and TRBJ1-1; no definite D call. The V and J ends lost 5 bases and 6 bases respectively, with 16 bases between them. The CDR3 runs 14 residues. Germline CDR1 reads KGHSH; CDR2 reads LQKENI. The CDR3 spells CASSDLPGKAEAFF. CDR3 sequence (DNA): TGTGCCAGCTCAGACCTCCCGGGGAAGGCTGAAGCTTTCTTT. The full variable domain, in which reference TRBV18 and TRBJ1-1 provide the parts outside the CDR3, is NAGVMQNPRHLVRRRGQEARLRCSPMKGHSHVYWYRQLPEEGLKFMVYLQKENIIDESGMPKERFSAEFPKEGPSILRIQQVVRGDSAAYFCASSDLPGKAEAFFGQGTRLTVV.

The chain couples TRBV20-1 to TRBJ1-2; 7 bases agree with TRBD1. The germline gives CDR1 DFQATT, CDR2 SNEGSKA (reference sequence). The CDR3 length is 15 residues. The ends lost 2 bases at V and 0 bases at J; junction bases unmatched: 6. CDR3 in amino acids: CSARPGDRPNYGYTF. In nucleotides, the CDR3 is TGCAGTGCTAGACCGGGGGACAGACCTAACTATGGCTACACCTTC.

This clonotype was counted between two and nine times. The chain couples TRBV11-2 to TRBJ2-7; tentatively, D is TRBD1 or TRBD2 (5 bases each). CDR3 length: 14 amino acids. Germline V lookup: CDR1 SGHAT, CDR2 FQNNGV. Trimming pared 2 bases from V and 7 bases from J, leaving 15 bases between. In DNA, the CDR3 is TGTGCCAGCAGCTTAAGCGGCAGGGTGTGGGAGCAGTACTTC. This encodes CASSLSGRVWEQYF.

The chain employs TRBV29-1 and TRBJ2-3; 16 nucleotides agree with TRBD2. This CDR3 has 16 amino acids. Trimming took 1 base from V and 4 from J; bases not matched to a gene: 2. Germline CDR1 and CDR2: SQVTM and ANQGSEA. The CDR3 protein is CSVEAGTSGRADTQYF. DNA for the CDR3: TGCAGCGTTGAAGCCGGGACTAGCGGGAGGGCAGATACGCAGTATTTT.

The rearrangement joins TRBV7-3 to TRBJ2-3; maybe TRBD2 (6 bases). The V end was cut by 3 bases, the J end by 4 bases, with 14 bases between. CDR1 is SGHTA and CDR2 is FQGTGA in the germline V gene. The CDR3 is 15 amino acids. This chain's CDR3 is CASSLRGGAADTQYF. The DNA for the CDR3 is TGTGCCAGCAGCTTGAGGGGCGGGGCAGCAGATACGCAGTATTTT.

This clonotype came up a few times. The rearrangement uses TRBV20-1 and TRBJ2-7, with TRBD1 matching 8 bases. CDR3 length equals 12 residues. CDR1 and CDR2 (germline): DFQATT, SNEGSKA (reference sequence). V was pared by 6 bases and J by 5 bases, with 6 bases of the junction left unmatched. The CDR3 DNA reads TGCAGTGCAACGGACAGGGACCACGAGCAGTACTTC. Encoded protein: CSATDRDHEQYF.